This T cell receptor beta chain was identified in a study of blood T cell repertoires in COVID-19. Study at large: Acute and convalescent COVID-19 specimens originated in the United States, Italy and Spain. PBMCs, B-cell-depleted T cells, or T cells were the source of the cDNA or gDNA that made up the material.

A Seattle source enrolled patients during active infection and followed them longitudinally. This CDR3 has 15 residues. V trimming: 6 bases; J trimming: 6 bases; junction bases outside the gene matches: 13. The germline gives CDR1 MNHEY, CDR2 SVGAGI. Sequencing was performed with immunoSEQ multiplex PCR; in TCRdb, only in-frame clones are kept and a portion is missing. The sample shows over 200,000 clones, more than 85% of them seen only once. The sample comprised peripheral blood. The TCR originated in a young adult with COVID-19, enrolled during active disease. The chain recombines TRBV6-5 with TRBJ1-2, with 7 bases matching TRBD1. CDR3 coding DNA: TGTGCCAGCAGCCCAGGGGGGATCCTCGGAAATGGCTACACCTTC. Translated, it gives CASSPGGILGNGYTF.